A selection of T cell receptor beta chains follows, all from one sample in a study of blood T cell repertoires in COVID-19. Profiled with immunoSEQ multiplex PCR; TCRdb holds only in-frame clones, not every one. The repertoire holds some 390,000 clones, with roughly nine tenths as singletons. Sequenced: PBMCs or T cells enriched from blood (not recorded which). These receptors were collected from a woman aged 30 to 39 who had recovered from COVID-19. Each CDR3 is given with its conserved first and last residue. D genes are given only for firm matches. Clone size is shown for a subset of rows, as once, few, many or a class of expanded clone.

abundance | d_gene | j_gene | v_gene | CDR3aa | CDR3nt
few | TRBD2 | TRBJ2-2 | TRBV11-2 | CASSLVLPGGGELFF | TGTGCCAGCAGCTTAGTTCTTCCGGGGGGCGGGGAGCTGTTTTTT
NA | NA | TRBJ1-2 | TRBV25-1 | CASSPNSGYTF | TGTGCCAGCAGTCCTAATTCTGGCTACACCTTC
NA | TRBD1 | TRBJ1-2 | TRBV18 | CASSPGQGPGYTF | TGTGCCAGCTCACCGGGACAGGGCCCTGGCTACACCTTC
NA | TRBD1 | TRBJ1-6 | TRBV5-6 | CASSRGQGPLNYNSPLHF | TGTGCCAGCAGCAGAGGACAGGGGCCCCTGAACTATAATTCACCCCTCCACTTT
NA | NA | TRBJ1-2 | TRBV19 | CASSIVPGGDYGYTF | TGTGCCAGTAGTATAGTCCCAGGAGGGGACTATGGCTACACCTTC
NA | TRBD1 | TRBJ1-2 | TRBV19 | CASSIGTGTGDYGYTF | TGTGCCAGTAGTATAGGTACCGGGACAGGGGACTATGGCTACACCTTC
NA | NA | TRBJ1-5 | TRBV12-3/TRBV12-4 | CASSPYRNQPQHF | TGTGCCAGCAGTCCTTACAGGAATCAGCCCCAGCATTTT
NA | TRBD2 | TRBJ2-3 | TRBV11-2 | CASRFSGGAADTQYF | TGTGCCAGCAGGTTTAGCGGGGGGGCCGCAGATACGCAGTATTTT
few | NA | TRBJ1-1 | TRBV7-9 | CASSLSRGLTEAFF | TGTGCCAGCAGCTTGAGCAGGGGATTGACTGAAGCTTTCTTT
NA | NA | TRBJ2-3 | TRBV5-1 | CASYRAGLLDTQYF | TGCGCCAGCTATCGGGCAGGACTCCTGGATACGCAGTATTTT
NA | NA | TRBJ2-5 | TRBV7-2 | CASSLEARAVETQYF | TGTGCCAGCAGCTTAGAAGCCCGAGCGGTCGAGACCCAGTACTTC
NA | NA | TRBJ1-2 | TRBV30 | CAWSGGSSRQFYGYTF | TGTGCCTGGAGTGGTGGGAGCAGCCGCCAATTCTATGGCTACACCTTC
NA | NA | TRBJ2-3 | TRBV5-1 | CASTLGGSDSGTDTQYF | TGCGCCAGCACCCTGGGGGGATCCGATAGTGGCACAGATACGCAGTATTTT
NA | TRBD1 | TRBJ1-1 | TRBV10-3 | CAISERTGARNTEAFF | TGTGCCATCAGTGAGCGGACAGGGGCCCGAAACACTGAAGCTTTCTTT
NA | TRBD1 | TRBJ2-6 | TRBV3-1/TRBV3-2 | CASSHLPGTGLRSGANVLTF | TGTGCCAGCAGCCATCTACCCGGGACAGGCCTACGCTCTGGGGCCAACGTCCTGACTTTC
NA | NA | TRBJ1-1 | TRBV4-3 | CASSQGRNTEAFF | TGCGCCAGCAGCCAGGGCCGGAACACTGAAGCTTTCTTT
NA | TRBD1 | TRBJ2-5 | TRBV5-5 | CASSLMFRDRVRQETQYF | TGTGCCAGCAGCTTGATGTTCCGGGACAGGGTACGGCAAGAGACCCAGTACTTC
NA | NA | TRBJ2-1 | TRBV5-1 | CASQTTSYNEQFF | TGCGCCAGCCAGACTACCTCCTACAATGAGCAGTTCTTC
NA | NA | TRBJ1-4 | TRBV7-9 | CASSPPPGGGNEKLFF | TGTGCCAGCAGCCCACCACCCGGGGGGGGTAATGAAAAACTGTTTTTT
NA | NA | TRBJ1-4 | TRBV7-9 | CASSPGGLWEKLFF | TGTGCCAGCAGCCCCGGCGGCCTTTGGGAAAAACTGTTTTTT
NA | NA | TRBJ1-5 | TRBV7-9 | CASSLVGGGNQPQHF | TGTGCCAGCAGCTTAGTCGGAGGAGGCAATCAGCCCCAGCATTTT
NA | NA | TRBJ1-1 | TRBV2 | CASYPPGGTEAFF | TGTGCCAGTTATCCCCCGGGGGGCACTGAAGCTTTCTTT
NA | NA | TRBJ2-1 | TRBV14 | CASSQDLAGYYNEQFF | TGTGCCAGCAGCCAAGATTTGGCGGGGTACTACAATGAGCAGTTCTTC
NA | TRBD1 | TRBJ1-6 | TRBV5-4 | CASSPGQANSPLHF | TGTGCCAGCAGCCCGGGACAGGCGAATTCACCCCTCCACTTT
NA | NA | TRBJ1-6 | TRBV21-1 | CASTTPRNPYSPLHF | TGTGCCAGCACTACGCCCCGAAACCCTTATTCACCCCTCCACTTT
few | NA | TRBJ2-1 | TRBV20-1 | CSVGSPIEQFF | TGCAGTGTGGGCAGTCCAATTGAGCAGTTCTTC